The 4 T cell receptor beta chains reported below all come from one sample, sequenced in a study of Ad26.COV2.S vaccination and SARS-CoV-2 variants. Stated treatment: roughly 20 received Ad26.COV2.S at low or high dose, single or two shots; roughly five received placebo; per-sample allocation not given. Sample collection was performed on day 63 after the first vaccine or placebo injection. Generated by immunoSEQ multiplex PCR, the TCRdb table keeps only in-frame clones and is missing some. The sample consists of around 300,000 clones, approximately 90% of them appearing once. The source material was peripheral blood, sampled in a trial of Ad26.COV2.S vaccine versus placebo. These receptors were obtained from a person aged 18-60 years who received the Ad26.COV2.S COVID-19 vaccine or a placebo.

The chain has TRBV4-2 and TRBJ1-1, with a tentative D call TRBD1 (5 bases). CDR3 length equals 13 residues. Trimming shortened V by 5 bases and J by 1 base, and 8 bases separated the two germline ends. From germline, CDR1 is LGHNA and CDR2 YNFKEQ. The CDR3 is CASSFGQNTEAFF. The DNA of the CDR3 is TGTGCCAGCAGCTTTGGACAGAACACTGAAGCTTTCTTT.

The gene calls are TRBV10-3 and TRBJ1-3, with unresolved D. Trimming removed 2 bases at V and 0 bases at J, with 5 bases between. The V gene's germline CDR1 is ENHRY and CDR2 SYGVKD. The CDR3 runs 14 residues. CDR3 protein: CAISERSSGNTIYF. CDR3 nucleotides: TGTGCCATCAGTGAGCGCAGCTCTGGAAACACCATATATTTT.

This clone was detected only once. The V gene is TRBV3-1 (or the pseudogene TRBV3-2), the J gene TRBJ2-3, with D possibly matching TRBD1 (5 bases). Germline assignment: CDR1 LGHDT and CDR2 YNNKEL (reference sequence). The CDR3 loop spans 17 amino acids. With 8 bases removed from V and 0 bases from J, the gap between germline ends came to 21 bases. In nucleotides, the CDR3 is TGTGCCAGCCGACGGACATGGAATTCGCTTAGCACAGATACGCAGTATTTT. Protein sequence: CASRRTWNSLSTDTQYF.

The chain employs TRBV10-3 and TRBJ2-3, with a tentative D call TRBD2 (7 bases). Trimming pared 7 bases from V and 0 bases from J, leaving 11 bases between. CDR1 is ENHRY, CDR2 SYGVKD, per germline. The CDR3 has 14 amino acids. The CDR3 nucleotides are TGTGCCATCATGGGGGGGCTCAGCACAGATACGCAGTATTTT. Protein sequence: CAIMGGLSTDTQYF.